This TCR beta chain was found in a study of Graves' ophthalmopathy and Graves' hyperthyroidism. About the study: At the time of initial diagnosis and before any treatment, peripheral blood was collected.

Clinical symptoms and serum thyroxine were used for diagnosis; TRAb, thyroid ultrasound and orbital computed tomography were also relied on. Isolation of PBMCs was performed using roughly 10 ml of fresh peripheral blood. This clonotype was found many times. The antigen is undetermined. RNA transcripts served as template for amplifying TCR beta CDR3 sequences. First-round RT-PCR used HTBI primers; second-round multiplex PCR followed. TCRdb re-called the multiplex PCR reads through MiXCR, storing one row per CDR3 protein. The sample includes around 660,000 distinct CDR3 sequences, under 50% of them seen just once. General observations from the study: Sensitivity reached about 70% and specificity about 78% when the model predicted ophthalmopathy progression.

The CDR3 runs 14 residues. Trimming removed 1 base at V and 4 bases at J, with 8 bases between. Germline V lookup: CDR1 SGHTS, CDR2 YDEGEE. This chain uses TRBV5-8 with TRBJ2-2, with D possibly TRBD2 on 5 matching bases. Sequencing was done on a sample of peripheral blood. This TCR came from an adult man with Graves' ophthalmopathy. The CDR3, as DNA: TGTGCCAGCAGCTTGCATGCGGGCACCGGGGAGCTGTTTTTT. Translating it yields CASSLHAGTGELFF.